The TCR beta chain described here comes from a study of shared clonotypes between healthy human individuals. Study as a whole: The study used three CD4 naive, three CD4 memory, two CD8 naive and one CD8 memory plate per donor. Study conclusions and caveats: The naive CD4 repertoires of several donors were compared, and about 5% of clonotypes were shared.

CDR3 length equals 14 residues. Trimming removed 3 bases from V and 5 bases from J, with 11 bases in between. The germline gives CDR1 MNHEY, CDR2 SVGAGI. A note on this clone: Its antigen is unidentified.

In the naive CD8 group, cells lacked CD45RO and were positively selected for CCR7, so terminally differentiated effector memory CD45RA+ cells were left out. Sequenced by immunoSEQ multiplex PCR; TCRdb stores in-frame clones only, minus some. The table has around 2,000,000 clones, roughly 94% seen once; the top ten hold 0.85% to 1.2%. Sequenced material: naive CD8+ T cells sorted from blood. V gene TRBV6-5 combines with J gene TRBJ2-1; D may be TRBD2 (6 bases). The receptor comes from a man between 18 and 35 years old in good health. DNA for the CDR3: TGTGCCAGCAGTTATAGCGGAGCCCACAATGAGCAGTTCTTC. Its translation: CASSYSGAHNEQFF.